The present T cell receptor beta chain was sequenced within a study of CD8 T cells in Susac syndrome. Random hexamers were used to reverse transcribe an amount of roughly 0.45 to 1 ug RNA. TCRdb fed the immunoSEQ multiplex PCR reads into MiXCR, producing one record per CDR3 protein. The sample shows about 180,000 distinct CDR3 sequences, more than 90% of them seen only once. This clonotype appeared a single time. The source of this sequence is a human donor with multiple sclerosis. The specimen was CD4+ T cells from PBMCs.

CDR3 sequence: CSVEVPTGSYGYTF. The CDR3 nucleotides are TGCAGCGTTGAAGTGCCCACTGGCTCCTATGGCTACACCTTC. The chain recombines TRBV29-1 with TRBJ1-2; the D is unclear. V shed 1 base and J shed 4 bases, with 13 bases lying between them. The CDR3 spans 14 residues. Germline-derived CDR1 and CDR2 are SQVTM and ANQGSEA. Based on the CDR3 plus reference TRBV29-1 and TRBJ1-2, the full variable domain is SAVISQKPSRDICQRGTSLTIQCQVDSQVTMMFWYRQQPGQSLTLIATANQGSEATYESGFVIDKFPISRPNLTFSTLTVSNMSPEDSSIYLCSVEVPTGSYGYTFGSGTRLTVV.